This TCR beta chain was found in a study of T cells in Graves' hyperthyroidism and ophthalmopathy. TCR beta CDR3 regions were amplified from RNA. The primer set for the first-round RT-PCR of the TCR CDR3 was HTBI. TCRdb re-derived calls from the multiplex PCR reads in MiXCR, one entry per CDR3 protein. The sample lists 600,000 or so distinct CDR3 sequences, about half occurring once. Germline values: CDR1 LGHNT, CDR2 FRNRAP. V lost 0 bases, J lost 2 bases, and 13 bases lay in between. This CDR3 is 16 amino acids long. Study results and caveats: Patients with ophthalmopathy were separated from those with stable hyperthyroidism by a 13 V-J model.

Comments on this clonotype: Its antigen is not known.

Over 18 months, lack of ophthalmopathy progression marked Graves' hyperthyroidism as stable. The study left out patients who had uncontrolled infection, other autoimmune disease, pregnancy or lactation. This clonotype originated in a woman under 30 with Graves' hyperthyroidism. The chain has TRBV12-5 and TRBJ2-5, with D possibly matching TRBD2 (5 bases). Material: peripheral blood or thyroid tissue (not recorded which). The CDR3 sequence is CASGLVMLERQETQYF. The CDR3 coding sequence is TGTGCTAGTGGTTTGGTGATGTTGGAGCGGCAAGAGACCCAGTACTTC.